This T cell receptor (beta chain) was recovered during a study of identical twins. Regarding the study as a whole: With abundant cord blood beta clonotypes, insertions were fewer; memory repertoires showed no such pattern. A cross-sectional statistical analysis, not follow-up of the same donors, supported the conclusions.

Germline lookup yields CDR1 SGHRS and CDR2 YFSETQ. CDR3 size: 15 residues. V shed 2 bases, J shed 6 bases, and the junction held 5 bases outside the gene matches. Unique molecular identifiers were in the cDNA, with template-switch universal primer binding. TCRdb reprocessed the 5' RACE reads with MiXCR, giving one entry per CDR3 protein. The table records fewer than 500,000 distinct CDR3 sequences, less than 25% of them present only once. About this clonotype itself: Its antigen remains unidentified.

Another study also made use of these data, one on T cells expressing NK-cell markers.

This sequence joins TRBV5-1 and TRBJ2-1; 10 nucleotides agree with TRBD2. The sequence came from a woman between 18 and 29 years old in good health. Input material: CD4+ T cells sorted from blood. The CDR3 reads CASSLRAGGFNEQFF. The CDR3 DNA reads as TGCGCCAGCAGCTTACGAGCGGGGGGGTTCAATGAGCAGTTCTTC.